This T cell receptor beta chain was captured in a study of blood T cells in healthy people across ages. A J-beta primer mix and a sample-barcoded 5' primer were used in a second PCR of roughly 6 to 12 cycles. TCRdb redid the calling of the 5' RACE reads with MiXCR, one entry per CDR3 protein. The sample includes roughly 800,000 distinct CDR3 sequences, approximately 25% of them seen just once. The germline gives CDR1 SQVTM, CDR2 ANQGSEA. Trimming pared 6 bases from V and 1 base from J, leaving 18 bases between. The CDR3 totals 15 residues. These data also formed part of another study, on T cells of mothers and their children.

The sequence derives from a boy aged 10-17 years in good health. The genes are TRBV29-1 and TRBJ1-1; D remains unclear. Source material: blood. Here the CDR3 DNA reads TGCAGCGTCGAACAACTCCTCCTCGGGAACACTGAAGCTTTCTTT. It yields the protein CSVEQLLLGNTEAFF.